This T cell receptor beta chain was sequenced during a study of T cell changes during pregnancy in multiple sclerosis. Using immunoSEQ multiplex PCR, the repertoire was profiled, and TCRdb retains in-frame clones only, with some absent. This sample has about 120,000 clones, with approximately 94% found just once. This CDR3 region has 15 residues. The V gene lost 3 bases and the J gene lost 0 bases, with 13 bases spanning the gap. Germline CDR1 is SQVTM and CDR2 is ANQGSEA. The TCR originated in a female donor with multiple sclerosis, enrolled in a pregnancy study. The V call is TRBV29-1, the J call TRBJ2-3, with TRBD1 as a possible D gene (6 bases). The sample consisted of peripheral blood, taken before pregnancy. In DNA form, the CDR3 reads TGCAGCGTTGAGGGGGCGAGGGGAAGCACAGATACGCAGTATTTT. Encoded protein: CSVEGARGSTDTQYF.